The rows below give T cell receptor beta chains drawn from one sample of a study of blood T cell repertoires in COVID-19. Libraries were prepared by immunoSEQ multiplex PCR; TCRdb keeps only in-frame clonotypes and omits some of them. There are about 110,000 clones in the sample; over 80% occur only once, and more than 3.5% lies in the top ten. Sequenced input: peripheral blood. These TCRs come from a woman between 65 and 79 years old with acute or convalescent COVID-19. Each CDR3 is given with its conserved first and last residue. The D gene is left open where the match is weak. Rows give clone size only sometimes, using once, few, many, or a class for an expanded clone.

J: TRBJ1-6
size: NA
V: TRBV28
D: TRBD1
CDR3: CASSPGQRVNSPLHF
DNA: TGTGCCAGCAGCCCGGGACAGAGGGTTAATTCACCCCTCCACTTT

J: TRBJ2-3
size: NA
V: TRBV29-1
D: TRBD2
CDR3: CSVLRESVRTDTQYF
DNA: TGCAGCGTTTTGCGGGAGAGTGTTAGGACAGATACGCAGTATTTT

J: TRBJ2-1
size: medium-sized
V: TRBV5-6
D: NA
CDR3: CASSSRNPYNEQFF
DNA: TGTGCCAGCAGCTCCAGAAACCCTTACAATGAGCAGTTCTTC

J: TRBJ2-2
size: NA
V: TRBV6-2/TRBV6-3
D: NA
CDR3: CASSYSKGLGTGELFF
DNA: TGTGCCAGCAGTTACTCGAAGGGGCTGGGCACCGGGGAGCTGTTTTTT

J: TRBJ2-3
size: NA
V: TRBV7-2
D: TRBD2
CDR3: CASSLKAGTTDTQYF
DNA: TGTGCCAGCAGCTTAAAAGCGGGGACCACAGATACGCAGTATTTT

J: TRBJ1-5
size: NA
V: TRBV4-1
D: TRBD1
CDR3: CASSQSAARGPQPQHF
DNA: TGCGCCAGCAGCCAATCGGCTGCCAGGGGGCCTCAGCCCCAGCATTTT

J: TRBJ2-3
size: NA
V: TRBV7-3
D: TRBD2
CDR3: CASSSQAGGLDTQYF
DNA: TGTGCCAGCAGCTCCCAAGCGGGAGGGTTAGATACGCAGTATTTT

J: TRBJ1-6
size: once
V: TRBV5-1
D: NA
CDR3: CASSLNVGEDSPLHF
DNA: TGCGCCAGCAGCTTGAATGTAGGGGAGGATTCACCCCTCCACTTT

J: TRBJ1-2
size: NA
V: TRBV19
D: TRBD1
CDR3: CASSRTGNYGYTF
DNA: TGTGCCAGTAGTAGGACAGGGAACTATGGCTACACCTTC

J: TRBJ1-1
size: NA
V: TRBV10-3
D: NA
CDR3: CAIKGARNTEAFF
DNA: TGTGCCATCAAAGGGGCTCGGAACACTGAAGCTTTCTTT

J: TRBJ2-7
size: NA
V: TRBV11-2
D: TRBD2
CDR3: CASSPGYGTSVYYEQYF
DNA: TGTGCCAGCAGCCCCGGATACGGGACTAGCGTTTACTACGAGCAGTACTTC

J: TRBJ2-2
size: NA
V: TRBV5-6
D: TRBD1
CDR3: CASSLANRGGELFF
DNA: TGTGCCAGCAGCTTGGCCAACAGGGGAGGGGAGCTGTTTTTT

J: TRBJ2-1
size: NA
V: TRBV28
D: NA
CDR3: CASSEPQGRNNEQFF
DNA: TGTGCCAGCAGCGAACCACAGGGCCGAAACAATGAGCAGTTCTTC

J: TRBJ1-4
size: NA
V: TRBV4-2
D: TRBD1
CDR3: CASSQDFEGGREKLFF
DNA: TGTGCCAGCAGCCAAGATTTTGAAGGGGGCCGGGAAAAACTGTTTTTT

J: TRBJ2-7
size: NA
V: TRBV6-6
D: TRBD2
CDR3: CASNPPWTSGTEEQYF
DNA: TGTGCCAGCAATCCCCCCTGGACTAGCGGGACGGAAGAGCAGTACTTC

J: TRBJ2-7
size: NA
V: TRBV6-5
D: TRBD1
CDR3: CASSSRGQGINEQYF
DNA: TGTGCCAGCAGTTCCCGAGGACAGGGGATCAACGAGCAGTACTTC

J: TRBJ2-1
size: NA
V: TRBV5-4
D: TRBD2
CDR3: CASSRLAGDQLF
DNA: TGTGCCAGCAGCCGACTAGCGGGGGATCAACTCTTC

J: TRBJ2-3
size: NA
V: TRBV4-2
D: NA
CDR3: CASSQEAFTDTQYF
DNA: TGTGCCAGCAGCCAAGAAGCATTCACAGATACGCAGTATTTT

J: TRBJ1-5
size: NA
V: TRBV19
D: NA
CDR3: CASRFDGYSNQPQHF
DNA: TGTGCCAGTAGATTCGACGGGTATAGCAATCAGCCCCAGCATTTT

J: TRBJ1-2
size: NA
V: TRBV29-1
D: NA
CDR3: CSAGGTEGYTF
DNA: TGCAGCGCCGGAGGGACGGAGGGCTACACCTTC

J: TRBJ2-7
size: NA
V: TRBV6-1
D: TRBD2
CDR3: CASRPGTSGSYEQYF
DNA: TGTGCCAGCAGACCCGGGACTAGCGGTTCCTACGAGCAGTACTTC